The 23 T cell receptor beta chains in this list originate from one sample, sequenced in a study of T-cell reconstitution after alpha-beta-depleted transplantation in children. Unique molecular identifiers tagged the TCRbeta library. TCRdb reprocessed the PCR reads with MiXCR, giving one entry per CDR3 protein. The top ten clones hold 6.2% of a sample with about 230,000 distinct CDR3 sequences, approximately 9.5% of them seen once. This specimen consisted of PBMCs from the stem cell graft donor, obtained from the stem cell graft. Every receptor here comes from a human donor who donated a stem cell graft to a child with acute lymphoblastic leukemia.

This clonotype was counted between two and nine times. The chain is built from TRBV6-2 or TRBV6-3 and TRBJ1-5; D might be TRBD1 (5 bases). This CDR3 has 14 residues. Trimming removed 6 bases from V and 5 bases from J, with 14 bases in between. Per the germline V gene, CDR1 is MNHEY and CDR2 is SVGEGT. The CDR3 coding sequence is TGTGCCAGCAGCTCTTATCGAGGGGATCAGCCCCAGCATTTT. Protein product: CASSSYRGDQPQHF.

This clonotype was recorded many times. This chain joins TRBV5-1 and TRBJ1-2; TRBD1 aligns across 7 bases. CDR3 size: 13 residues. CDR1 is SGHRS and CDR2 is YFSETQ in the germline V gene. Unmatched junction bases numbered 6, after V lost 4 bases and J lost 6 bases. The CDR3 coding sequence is TGCGCCAGCAGCAACCGGGACAGAGATGGCTACACCTTC. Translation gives CASSNRDRDGYTF.

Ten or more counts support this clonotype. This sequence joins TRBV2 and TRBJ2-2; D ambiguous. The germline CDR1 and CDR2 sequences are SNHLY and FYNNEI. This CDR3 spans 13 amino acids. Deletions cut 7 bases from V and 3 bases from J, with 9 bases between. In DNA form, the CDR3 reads TGTGCCAGCATTTTTGGAGACACCGGGGAGCTGTTTTTT. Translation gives CASIFGDTGELFF. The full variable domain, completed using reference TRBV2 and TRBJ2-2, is EPEVTQTPSHQVTQMGQEVILRCVPISNHLYFYWYRQILGQKVEFLVSFYNNEISEKSEIFDDQFSVERPDGSNFTLKIRSTKLEDSAMYFCASIFGDTGELFFGEGSRLTVL.

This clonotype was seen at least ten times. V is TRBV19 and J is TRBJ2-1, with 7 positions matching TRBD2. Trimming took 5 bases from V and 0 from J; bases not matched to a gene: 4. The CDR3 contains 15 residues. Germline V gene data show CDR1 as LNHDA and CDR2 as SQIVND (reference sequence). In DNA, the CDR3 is TGTGCCAGTAGTTTAGCGGGTAGCTCCTACAATGAGCAGTTCTTC. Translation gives CASSLAGSSYNEQFF. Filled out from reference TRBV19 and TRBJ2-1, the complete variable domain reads DGGITQSPKYLFRKEGQNVTLSCEQNLNHDAMYWYRQDPGQGLRLIYYSQIVNDFQKGDIAEGYSVSREKKESFPLTVTSAQKNPTAFYLCASSLAGSSYNEQFFGPGTRLTVL.

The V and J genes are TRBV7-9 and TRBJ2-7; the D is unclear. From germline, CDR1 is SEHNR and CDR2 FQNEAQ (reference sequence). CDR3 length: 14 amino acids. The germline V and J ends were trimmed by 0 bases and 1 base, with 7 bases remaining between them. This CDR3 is CASSLAAVSYEQYF. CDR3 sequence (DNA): TGTGCCAGCAGCTTAGCGGCAGTTTCCTACGAGCAGTACTTC.

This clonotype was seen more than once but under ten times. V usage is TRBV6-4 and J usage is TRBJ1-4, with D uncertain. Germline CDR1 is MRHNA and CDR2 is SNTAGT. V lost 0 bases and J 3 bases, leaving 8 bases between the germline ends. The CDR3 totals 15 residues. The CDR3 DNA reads TGTGCCAGCAGTGACTCGGGTCCCTCTAATGAAAAACTGTTTTTT. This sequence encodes CASSDSGPSNEKLFF.

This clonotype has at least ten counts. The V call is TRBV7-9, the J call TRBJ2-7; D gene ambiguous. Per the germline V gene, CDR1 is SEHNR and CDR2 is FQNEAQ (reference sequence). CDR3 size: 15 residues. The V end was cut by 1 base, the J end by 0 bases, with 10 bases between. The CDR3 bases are TGTGCCAGCAGCTTAGAACGACTTACCTCCTACGAGCAGTACTTC. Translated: CASSLERLTSYEQYF.

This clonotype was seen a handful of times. CDR3: CAPDFFLLGAPADTQYF. CDR3 DNA sequence: TGCGCCCCCGACTTCTTTTTATTGGGGGCGCCTGCAGATACGCAGTATTTT. V gene TRBV5-1 combines with J gene TRBJ2-3; TRBD1 is a possible D gene (6 bases). Deletions cut 10 bases from V and 4 bases from J, with 28 bases between. The CDR3 contains 17 residues. CDR1 is SGHRS and CDR2 is YFSETQ in the germline V gene.

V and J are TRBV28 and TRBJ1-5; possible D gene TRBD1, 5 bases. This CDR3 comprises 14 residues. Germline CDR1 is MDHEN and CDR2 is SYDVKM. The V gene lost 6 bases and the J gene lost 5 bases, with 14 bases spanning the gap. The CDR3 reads CASRSPGGYQPQHF. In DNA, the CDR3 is TGTGCCAGCAGGTCCCCGGGGGGGTATCAGCCCCAGCATTTT.

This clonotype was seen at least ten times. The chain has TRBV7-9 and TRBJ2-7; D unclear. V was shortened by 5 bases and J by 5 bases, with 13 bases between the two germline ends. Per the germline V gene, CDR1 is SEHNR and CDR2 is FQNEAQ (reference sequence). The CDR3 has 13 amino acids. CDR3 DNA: TGTGCCAGCAGCCCTCCCCCACTTCACGAGCAGTACTTC. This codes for CASSPPPLHEQYF.

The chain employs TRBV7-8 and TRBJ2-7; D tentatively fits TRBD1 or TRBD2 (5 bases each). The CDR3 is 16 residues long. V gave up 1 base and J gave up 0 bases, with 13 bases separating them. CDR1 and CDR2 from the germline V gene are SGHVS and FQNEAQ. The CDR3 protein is CASSLGLPGSSYEQYF. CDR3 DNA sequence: TGTGCCAGCAGCTTAGGTTTACCAGGGAGCTCCTACGAGCAGTACTTC.

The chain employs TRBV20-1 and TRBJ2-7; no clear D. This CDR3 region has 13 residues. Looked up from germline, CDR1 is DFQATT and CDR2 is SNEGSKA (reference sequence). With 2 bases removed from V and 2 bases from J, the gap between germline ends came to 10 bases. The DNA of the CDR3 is TGCAGTGCTAGATCGGCAGAAACCTACGAGCAGTACTTC. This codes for CSARSAETYEQYF.

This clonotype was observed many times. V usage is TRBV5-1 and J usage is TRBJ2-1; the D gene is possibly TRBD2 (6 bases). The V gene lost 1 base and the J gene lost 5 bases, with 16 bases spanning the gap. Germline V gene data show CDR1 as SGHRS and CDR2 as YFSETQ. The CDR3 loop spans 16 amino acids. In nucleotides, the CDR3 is TGCGCCAGCAGCTTGTTGGGGCTAGCGAGAAACAATGAGCAGTTCTTC. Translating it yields CASSLLGLARNNEQFF. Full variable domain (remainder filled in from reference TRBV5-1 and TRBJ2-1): KAGVTQTPRYLIKTRGQQVTLSCSPISGHRSVSWYQQTPGQGLQFLFEYFSETQRNKGNFPGRFSGRQFSNSRSEMNVSTLELGDSALYLCASSLLGLARNNEQFFGPGTRLTVL.

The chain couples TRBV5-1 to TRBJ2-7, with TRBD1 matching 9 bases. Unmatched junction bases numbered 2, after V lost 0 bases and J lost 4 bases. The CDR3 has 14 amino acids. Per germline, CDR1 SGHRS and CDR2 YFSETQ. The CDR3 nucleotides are TGCGCCAGCAGCTTGGAGGGACAGGGATACGAGCAGTACTTC. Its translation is CASSLEGQGYEQYF.

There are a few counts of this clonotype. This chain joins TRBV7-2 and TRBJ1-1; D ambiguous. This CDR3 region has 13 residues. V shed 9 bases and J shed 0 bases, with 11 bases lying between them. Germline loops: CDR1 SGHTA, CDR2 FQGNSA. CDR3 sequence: CASRTAMNTEAFF. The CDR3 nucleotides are TGTGCCAGTAGGACGGCTATGAACACTGAAGCTTTCTTT.

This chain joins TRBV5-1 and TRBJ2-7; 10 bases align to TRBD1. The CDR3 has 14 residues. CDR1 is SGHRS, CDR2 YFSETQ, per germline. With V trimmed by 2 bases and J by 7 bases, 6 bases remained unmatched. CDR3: CASSFDRGLGEQYF. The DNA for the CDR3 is TGCGCCAGCAGCTTCGACAGGGGGCTAGGGGAGCAGTACTTC. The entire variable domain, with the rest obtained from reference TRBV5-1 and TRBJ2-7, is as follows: KAGVTQTPRYLIKTRGQQVTLSCSPISGHRSVSWYQQTPGQGLQFLFEYFSETQRNKGNFPGRFSGRQFSNSRSEMNVSTLELGDSALYLCASSFDRGLGEQYFGPGTRLTVT.

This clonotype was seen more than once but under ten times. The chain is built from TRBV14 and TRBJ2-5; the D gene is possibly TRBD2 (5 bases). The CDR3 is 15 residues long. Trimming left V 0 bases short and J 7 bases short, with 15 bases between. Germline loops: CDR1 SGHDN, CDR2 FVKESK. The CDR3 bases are TGTGCCAGCAGCCAAGAATCCGGGGTAATTTGGACCCAGTACTTC. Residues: CASSQESGVIWTQYF.

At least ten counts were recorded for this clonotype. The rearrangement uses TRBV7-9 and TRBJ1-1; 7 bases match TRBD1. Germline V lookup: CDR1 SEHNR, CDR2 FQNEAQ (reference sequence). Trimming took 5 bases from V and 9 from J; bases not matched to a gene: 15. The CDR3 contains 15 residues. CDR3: CASSPTGQTSAKAFF. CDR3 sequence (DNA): TGTGCCAGCAGCCCTACGGGACAGACTAGTGCGAAAGCTTTCTTT.

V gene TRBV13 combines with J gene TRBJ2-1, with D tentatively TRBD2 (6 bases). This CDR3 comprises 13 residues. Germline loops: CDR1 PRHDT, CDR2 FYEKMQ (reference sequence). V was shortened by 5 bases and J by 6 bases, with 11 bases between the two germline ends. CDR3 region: CASSPTRLNEQFF. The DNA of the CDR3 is TGTGCCAGCAGCCCGACTAGACTCAATGAGCAGTTCTTC.

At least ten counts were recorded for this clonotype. The CDR3 sequence: CASSDSFTSLQFF. The CDR3 DNA is TGTGCCAGCAGTGACTCCTTTACTAGTTTGCAGTTCTTC. J is TRBJ2-1 and V is TRBV6-4; D may be TRBD2 (5 bases). The V and J ends lost 0 bases and 12 bases respectively, with 12 bases between them. This CDR3 comprises 13 residues. The germline V gene has CDR1 MRHNA and CDR2 SNTAGT.

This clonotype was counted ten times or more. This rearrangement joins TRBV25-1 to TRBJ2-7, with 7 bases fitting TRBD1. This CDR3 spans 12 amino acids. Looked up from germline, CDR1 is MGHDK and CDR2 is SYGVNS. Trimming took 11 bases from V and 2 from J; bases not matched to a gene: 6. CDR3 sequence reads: CAAGQGAYEQYF. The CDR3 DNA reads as TGTGCCGCAGGGCAGGGGGCCTACGAGCAGTACTTC.

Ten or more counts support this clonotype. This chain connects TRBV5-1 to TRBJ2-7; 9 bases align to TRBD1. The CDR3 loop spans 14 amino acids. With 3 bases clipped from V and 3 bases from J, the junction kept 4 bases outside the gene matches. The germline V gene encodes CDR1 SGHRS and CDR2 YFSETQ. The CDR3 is CASSWDRVYYEQYF. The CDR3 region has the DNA TGCGCCAGCAGCTGGGACAGGGTCTACTACGAGCAGTACTTC.

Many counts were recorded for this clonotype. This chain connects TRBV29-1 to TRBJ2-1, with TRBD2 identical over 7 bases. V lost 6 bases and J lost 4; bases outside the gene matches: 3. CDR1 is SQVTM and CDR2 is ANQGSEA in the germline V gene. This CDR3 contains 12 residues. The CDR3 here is CSVSSGYNEQFF. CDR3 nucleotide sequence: TGCAGCGTGAGTAGCGGGTACAATGAGCAGTTCTTC.